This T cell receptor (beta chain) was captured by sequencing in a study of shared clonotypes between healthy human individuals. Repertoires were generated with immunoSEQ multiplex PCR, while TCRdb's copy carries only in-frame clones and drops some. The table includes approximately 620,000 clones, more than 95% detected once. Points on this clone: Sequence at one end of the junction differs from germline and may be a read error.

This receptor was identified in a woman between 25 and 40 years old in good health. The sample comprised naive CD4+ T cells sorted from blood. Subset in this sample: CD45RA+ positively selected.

This CDR3 is CNIDGTNHSYEQYF. The CDR3 bases are TGCAATATTGACGGGACGAATCACTCCTACGAGCAGTACTTC. The chain links TRBV6-1 to TRBJ2-7; TRBD1 or TRBD2 may be the D gene (5 bases each). The germline V gene encodes CDR1 MNHNS and CDR2 SASEGT. This CDR3 spans 14 amino acids.